What follows describes a single TCR beta chain. The data originate from a study of blood T cell repertoires in COVID-19. Study context: Acute and convalescent COVID-19 specimens originated in the United States, Italy and Spain.

Sequencing was performed with immunoSEQ multiplex PCR; in TCRdb, only in-frame clones are kept and a portion is missing. Of 120,000 to 150,000 clones in the sample, around 81% are singletons; the top ten hold 10% to 15%. This TCR came from a man in his fifties or sixties with active or convalescent COVID-19. Sequenced sample: peripheral blood.

CDR3 in amino acids: CASSIRGQPSTDTQYF. Here the CDR3 DNA reads TGTGCCAGTAGTATCCGGGGACAGCCTAGCACAGATACGCAGTATTTT. The V and J genes are TRBV19 and TRBJ2-3, with 7 bases that match TRBD1. CDR3 size: 16 residues. Germline V gene lookup returns CDR1 LNHDA and CDR2 SQIVND (reference sequence). With V trimmed by 3 bases and J by 0 bases, 6 bases remained unmatched.